Listed below are T cell receptor beta chains from one sample, sequenced in a study of T cells in Graves' hyperthyroidism and ophthalmopathy. TCRdb fed the multiplex PCR reads into MiXCR, producing one record per CDR3 protein. Of about 550,000 distinct CDR3 sequences in the sample, less than 25% were seen once. Sequencing used blood. The origin of the receptors is a man aged 18-30 years with Graves' hyperthyroidism. The CDR3 runs from the conserved cysteine through the conserved F or W.

cdr3_length j_call v_call cdr3_aa
14 TRBJ1-5 TRBV24-1 CATSDLRSYQPQHF
13 TRBJ1-2 TRBV20-1 CSAYLGQGNGYTF
16 TRBJ2-7 TRBV13 CASTRTRDRVSYEQYF
16 TRBJ2-7 TRBV28 CASSPRRVSPSYEQYF
12 TRBJ2-7 TRBV29-1 CSCGLTDYEQYF
15 TRBJ2-7 TRBV15 CATSRGKGGSYEQYF
14 TRBJ1-2 TRBV6-5 CASSYSRQLYGYTF
17 TRBJ1-3 TRBV18 CASSPDIGRLSGNTIYF
14 TRBJ2-5 TRBV2 CASGSPPLRETQYF
11 TRBJ2-2 TRBV20-1 CSAGGTGELFF
15 TRBJ2-7 TRBV12-3/TRBV12-4 CASSRTSGGPLEQYF
15 TRBJ2-7 TRBV6-1 CASSEFDGSSYEQYF
16 TRBJ1-1 TRBV11-2 CASSSGRRRANTEAFF
17 TRBJ1-3 TRBV12-3/TRBV12-4 CASTIIPEGRRGNTIYF
12 TRBJ1-6 TRBV10-3 CATRQGNSPLHF
11 TRBJ2-4 TRBV7-8 CASGGGAIKYF
16 TRBJ2-2 TRBV27 CASSLKLGVNTGELFF
14 TRBJ1-5 TRBV12-3/TRBV12-4 CASSFGGYNQPQHF
14 TRBJ2-5 TRBV20-1 CSARGDRVGETQYF
14 TRBJ1-1 TRBV4-1 CASKKRILNTEAFF
15 TRBJ2-7 TRBV6-1 CASAHNSGTLHEQYF
12 TRBJ1-2 TRBV6-5 CASTQDNYGYTF
17 TRBJ2-2 TRBV12-5 CASGLSGGGAPSGELFF
15 TRBJ1-2 TRBV28 CASTRAPGRGHGYTF
17 TRBJ2-6 TRBV9 CASTMTGSFSGANVLTF
14 TRBJ1-1 TRBV19 CASSSNPIGTEAFF
15 TRBJ2-2 TRBV7-9 CASTLGQGSSGELFF
12 TRBJ2-7 TRBV6-2/TRBV6-3 CASSQTEYEQYF
15 TRBJ2-3 TRBV27 CATKTRGISTDTQYF
15 TRBJ1-5 TRBV12-3/TRBV12-4 CASSSGGIRDQPQHF
15 TRBJ1-1 TRBV6-1 CASSEQDTGGTEAFF
16 TRBJ1-1 TRBV28 CASSDPAGSLRAKAFF
13 TRBJ1-1 TRBV6-5 CASSYSPGTEAFF
13 TRBJ2-2 TRBV29-1 CSGGQDNTGELFF
14 TRBJ1-2 TRBV20-1 CSARDPGHANGYTF
12 TRBJ1-6 TRBV6-1 CASSVRVSPLHF
14 TRBJ2-7 TRBV6-5 CASRPGRPPYEQYF
10 TRBJ1-2 TRBV2 CATRTGGYTF
14 TRBJ1-1 TRBV11-2 CASSRFDKTWEAFF
12 TRBJ1-1 TRBV30 CAWSVRADEAFF
16 TRBJ2-7 TRBV12-3/TRBV12-4 CASTREGLAGVYEQYF
13 TRBJ2-7 TRBV6-5 CASSYSTAYEQYF